These 27 T cell receptor beta chains share one sample of origin, sequenced in a study of post-analysis software for immune sequencing data (dated by TCRdb to between 2015 and 2017). Which antigens these TCRs recognize remains unknown. The protocol used for the library was PCR. The reads were generated on an Illumina HiSeq 2500. Unique molecular identifiers were incorporated into TCR beta cDNA libraries to reduce PCR and sequencing biases. The raw public data were reprocessed by TCRdb itself: fastp quality trimming at Q25, MiXCR clonotype calling, in-frame beta chains only. Every CDR3 protein is listed once, alongside the most common genes and DNA of its rows. The sample records around 250,000 distinct CDR3 sequences, roughly a third of which are singletons. The ten largest clones add up to under 5.5% of the sample. General study outcomes and caveats: Significantly higher frequencies in patients than in controls were found for roughly 5 TRBV segments, including TRBV5-6, TRBV5-1 and TRBV20-1.

Sequenced: blood. The receptors come from a girl between 5 and 17 years old with multiple sclerosis.

This clonotype has at least ten counts. The chain employs TRBV6-6 and TRBJ2-5, with D perhaps given as TRBD1 or TRBD2 (5 bases each). The CDR3 extends over 13 amino acids. V dropped 8 bases and J dropped 1 base, with 11 bases sitting between them. Germline V CDR1 and CDR2: MNHNY, SVGAGI (reference sequence). The CDR3 sequence is CASGRGAQETQYF. CDR3 coding DNA: TGTGCCAGCGGACGGGGCGCCCAAGAGACCCAGTACTTC.

This clonotype occurred many times. The rearrangement joins TRBV28 to TRBJ1-4; 8 nucleotides line up with TRBD1. Germline V gene data show CDR1 as MDHEN and CDR2 as SYDVKM. This CDR3 has 15 amino acids. V lost 4 bases and J lost 5; bases outside the gene matches: 6. CDR3 in amino acids: CASSWGQALNEKLFF. The CDR3 nucleotides are TGTGCCAGCAGTTGGGGACAGGCCTTGAATGAAAAACTGTTTTTT.

The sample holds many counts of this clonotype. The chain uses TRBV7-2 and TRBJ2-3; 10 bases are shared with TRBD2. Per the germline V gene, CDR1 is SGHTA and CDR2 is FQGNSA. This CDR3 spans 16 amino acids. V lost 5 bases, J lost 1 base, and 6 bases stayed unmatched. In DNA form, the CDR3 reads TGTGCCAGCAGCAAGGATCTAGCGGGAGGCACAGATACGCAGTATTTT. This encodes CASSKDLAGGTDTQYF.

The rearrangement joins TRBV2 to TRBJ1-6; 8 bases are shared with TRBD1. The J segment lost 6 bases and the V segment lost 5 bases, leaving 6 bases of the junction unmatched. CDR1 and CDR2 (germline): SNHLY, FYNNEI. CDR3 length: 15 amino acids. The CDR3 sequence: CASSQDRGSNSPLHF. The CDR3 bases are TGTGCCAGCAGTCAAGACAGGGGCAGTAATTCACCCCTCCACTTT.

This clonotype was recorded many times. The genes are TRBV25-1 and TRBJ2-1, with 9 bases identical to TRBD2. The CDR3 extends over 16 amino acids. The trim removed 3 bases at V and 6 bases at J, leaving 9 bases unmatched. Germline V gives CDR1 MGHDK, CDR2 SYGVNS. The CDR3 DNA reads as TGTGCCAGCAGTGACTGGCGGCGGGGGGGTAGCAATGAGCAGTTCTTC. Its protein product is CASSDWRRGGSNEQFF.

The table lists this clonotype with many counts. The rearrangement joins TRBV7-8 to TRBJ1-4; D call uncertain. The length of the CDR3 is 16 residues. In germline, CDR1 is SGHVS, CDR2 FQNEAQ. Trimming left V 5 bases short and J 8 bases short, with 21 bases between. CDR3 sequence (DNA): TGTGCCAGCAGCGACCTCTGGGGAAGGGATATGGAAAAACTGTTTTTT. Its translation is CASSDLWGRDMEKLFF. The full variable domain, completed using reference TRBV7-8 and TRBJ1-4, is GAGVSQSPRYKVAKRGQDVALRCDPISGHVSLFWYQQALGQGPEFLTYFQNEAQLDKSGLPSDRFFAERPEGSVSTLKIQRTQQEDSAVYLCASSDLWGRDMEKLFFGSGTQLSVL.

This clonotype was seen at least ten times. The chain is built from TRBV6-5 and TRBJ2-1, with TRBD2 matching over 8 bases. J lost 4 bases, V lost 0 bases, and 8 bases had no gene match. In germline, CDR1 is MNHEY, CDR2 SVGAGI. The CDR3 spans 17 residues. The chain's CDR3 is CASSYSLPSGLYNEQFF. DNA for the CDR3: TGTGCCAGCAGTTACTCACTTCCTAGCGGGCTTTACAATGAGCAGTTCTTC.

Of note for this clonotype: One base away lies a much larger clone, so this may be a sequencing read error. The V and J genes are TRBV7-2 and TRBJ2-5; tentatively, D is TRBD1 (5 bases). The germline gives CDR1 SGHTA, CDR2 FQGNSA. V lost 1 base, J lost 6 bases, and 12 bases lay in between. This CDR3 region has 14 residues. The CDR3 here is CASSLEGSWQTQYF. The CDR3 DNA sequence: TGTGCCAGCAGCTTAGAGGGGTCATGGCAGACCCAGTACTTC.

This clonotype was found a few times. The chain uses TRBV5-1 and TRBJ1-4; possibly TRBD1 for D (6 bases). V lost 0 bases and J lost 8, with 14 bases in between. The germline gives CDR1 SGHRS, CDR2 YFSETQ. The CDR3 length is 15 residues. In nucleotides, the CDR3 is TGCGCCAGCAGCTTGGGTACGGGGGCCGGGGAAAAACTGTTTTTT. This sequence encodes CASSLGTGAGEKLFF. The full variable domain, rest sourced from reference TRBV5-1 and TRBJ1-4, is KAGVTQTPRYLIKTRGQQVTLSCSPISGHRSVSWYQQTPGQGLQFLFEYFSETQRNKGNFPGRFSGRQFSNSRSEMNVSTLELGDSALYLCASSLGTGAGEKLFFGSGTQLSVL.

This clonotype was picked up many times. The J gene is TRBJ1-5, the V gene TRBV19; D remains ambiguous. The V gene lost 5 bases and the J gene lost 8 bases, with 13 bases spanning the gap. Germline CDR1 and CDR2: LNHDA and SQIVND (reference sequence). The CDR3 contains 13 residues. The CDR3 DNA is TGTGCCAGTAGTGTACGGTCTGCAGAGCCCCAGCATTTT. It yields the protein CASSVRSAEPQHF.

This clonotype was seen repeatedly, ten times or more. This chain joins TRBV21-1 and TRBJ2-5. TRBV21-1 is described as a pseudogene. The CDR3 is 12 residues long. CDR3 in DNA: TGTGCCAGCGCCAGGCGGTTAGTGGAGCAGTACTTC. Amino acids: CASARRLVEQYF.

This clonotype was recorded many times. The chain employs TRBV6-1 and TRBJ2-7, with 9 bases that match TRBD1. This CDR3 is 16 amino acids long. Germline trimming cut 4 bases from V and 4 bases from J; bases unmatched to any gene: 11. CDR1 and CDR2 (germline): MNHNS, SASEGT. The CDR3 DNA reads TGTGCCAGCAGTGGCGCCGGGACAGGGTTTTTTTACGAGCAGTACTTC. This gives the protein CASSGAGTGFFYEQYF.

To note about this clonotype: This sequence may be a read error, since a much larger clone differs from it by one base. The chain recombines TRBV10-3 with TRBJ1-2; the match to TRBD1 covers 8 bases. Trimming at V came to 4 bases and at J to 4 bases, leaving 5 bases not matched to a gene. This CDR3 comprises 14 residues. From germline, CDR1 is ENHRY and CDR2 SYGVKD. The CDR3 loop is CAISAAGGAYGYTF. The CDR3 nucleotides are TGTGCCATCAGTGCCGCAGGGGGCGCCTATGGCTACACCTTC.

This chain joins TRBV5-1 and TRBJ2-3, with 7 bases fitting TRBD2. V lost 3 bases, J lost 2 bases, and 9 bases stayed unmatched. There are 16 residues in the CDR3. CDR1 is SGHRS, CDR2 YFSETQ, per germline. The chain's CDR3 is CASSSWGSGYTDTQYF. For the CDR3, the DNA is TGCGCCAGCAGCTCGTGGGGTAGCGGGTACACAGATACGCAGTATTTT.

This clonotype was counted a few times. This rearrangement joins TRBV12-3 or TRBV12-4 to TRBJ2-1; D possibly corresponds to TRBD1 (7 bases). The J call is in doubt because the DNA end fits TRBJ2-7 better. This CDR3 comprises 15 residues. The DNA for the CDR3 is TGTGCCAGCAGGGGGGCGGGGACAGAAATCAATGAGCAGTACTTC. Translated, it gives CASRGAGTEINEQYF.

The rearrangement links TRBV6-6 to TRBJ2-3, with D maybe TRBD2 (6 bases). This CDR3 has 12 residues. The germline V gene has CDR1 MNHNY and CDR2 SVGAGI (reference sequence). V lost 5 bases, J lost 6 bases, and 9 bases lay in between. This CDR3 reads CASSTLADTQYF. The CDR3 DNA sequence: TGTGCCAGCAGTACTCTAGCGGATACGCAGTATTTT.

The rearrangement links TRBV20-1 to TRBJ2-2; 11 bases are shared with TRBD2. V gave up 4 bases and J gave up 4 bases; unmatched junction bases: 8. CDR1 is DFQATT and CDR2 is SNEGSKA in the germline V gene (reference sequence). CDR3 length equals 16 residues. The CDR3 protein is CSATSGTSGSTGELFF. The CDR3 region has the DNA TGCAGTGCTACCTCCGGGACTAGCGGCAGCACCGGGGAGCTGTTTTTT.

This clonotype was recorded many times. The chain is built from TRBV10-3 and TRBJ1-1, with a weak D call TRBD1 (5 bases). The CDR3 has 14 residues. Trimming took 3 bases from V and 1 from J, leaving 9 bases between them. Per germline, CDR1 ENHRY and CDR2 SYGVKD. DNA for the CDR3: TGTGCCATCAGTGACCGGGGGAAGAACACTGAAGCTTTCTTT. Amino acids: CAISDRGKNTEAFF.

This clonotype was observed many times. The rearrangement joins TRBV20-1 to TRBJ2-1, with D perhaps matching TRBD1 (6 bases). The V gene lost 8 bases and the J gene lost 4 bases, with 24 bases spanning the gap. The germline gives CDR1 DFQATT, CDR2 SNEGSKA (reference sequence). This CDR3 has 16 residues. The CDR3 here is CSSRETGLGVYNEQFF. The CDR3 DNA sequence: TGCAGTAGCCGAGAAACAGGGCTGGGGGTTTACAATGAGCAGTTCTTC.

This clonotype was counted ten times or more. J is TRBJ2-6 and V is TRBV5-1, with TRBD1 identical over 9 bases. The CDR3 extends over 17 amino acids. V was clipped by 4 bases and J by 4 bases; unmatched bases: 9. Germline V gene lookup returns CDR1 SGHRS and CDR2 YFSETQ. CDR3 DNA sequence: TGCGCCAGCAGCCCCGGGACAGGGTCGGGAGGGGCCAACGTCCTGACTTTC. It yields the protein CASSPGTGSGGANVLTF.

This clonotype was seen repeatedly, ten times or more. The chain employs TRBV2 and TRBJ2-5; 7 nucleotides line up with TRBD1. Germline CDR1 is SNHLY and CDR2 is FYNNEI. The CDR3 runs 13 residues. Losses at the gene ends were 5 bases for V and 4 bases for J; bases not matched to a gene: 4. CDR3: CASSREGAETQYF. The CDR3 nucleotides read TGTGCCAGCAGTCGAGAGGGGGCAGAGACCCAGTACTTC.

The sample holds a few counts of this clonotype. CDR3 sequence (DNA): TGTGCCAGCAGGTTGGAGGGGCTACCAACTGAAGCTTTCTTT. Its protein product is CASRLEGLPTEAFF. The genes are TRBV12-3 or TRBV12-4 and TRBJ1-1; maybe TRBD1 (5 bases). The V gene lost 6 bases and the J gene lost 5 bases, with 16 bases spanning the gap. The CDR3 has 14 residues.

Notes on this clonotype: A much bigger clone sits one base away, suggesting this may be a read error. This rearrangement joins TRBV7-9 to TRBJ2-3; 8 bases agree with TRBD1. Germline trimming cut 5 bases from V and 4 bases from J; bases unmatched to any gene: 14. The germline CDR1 and CDR2 sequences are SEHNR and FQNEAQ (reference sequence). The CDR3 length is 17 residues. CDR3 coding DNA: TGTGCCAGCAGCGTGATGCAGGGGGCATCGGGCCCAGATACGCAGTATTTT. Protein sequence: CASSVMQGASGPDTQYF. The full variable domain, in which reference TRBV7-9 and TRBJ2-3 provide the parts outside the CDR3, is DTGVSQNPRHKITKRGQNVTFRCDPISEHNRLYWYRQTLGQGPEFLTYFQNEAQLEKSRLLSDRFSAERPKGSFSTLEIQRTEQGDSAMYLCASSVMQGASGPDTQYFGPGTRLTVL.

This chain links TRBV5-6 with TRBJ2-5; D is perhaps TRBD2 (5 bases). Trimming stripped 3 bases from V and 11 bases from J, with 20 bases between. Looked up from germline, CDR1 is SGHDT and CDR2 is YYEEEE. The CDR3 contains 14 residues. CDR3 loop: CASSSGLSVGEQYF. The CDR3 DNA sequence: TGTGCCAGCAGCTCTGGACTGAGCGTAGGTGAGCAGTACTTC.

This rearrangement joins TRBV4-2 to TRBJ2-3; D assignment may be TRBD1 or TRBD2 (6 bases each). Trimming left V 2 bases short and J 4 bases short, with 19 bases between. This CDR3 contains 17 residues. Germline assignment: CDR1 LGHNA and CDR2 YNFKEQ. For the CDR3, the DNA is TGTGCCAGCAGCCAACCCACGAGGGGGGCAGGCCCAGATACGCAGTATTTT. Its protein is CASSQPTRGAGPDTQYF.

The chain carries TRBV5-1 and TRBJ1-5, with a possible D match to TRBD1 (6 bases). Trimming took 3 bases from V and 3 from J, leaving 10 bases between them. This CDR3 has 14 amino acids. Germline CDR1 SGHRS, CDR2 YFSETQ. In nucleotides, the CDR3 is TGCGCCAGCAGCTGGGGGGGCACCAATCAGCCCCAGCATTTT. Residues: CASSWGGTNQPQHF.

J is TRBJ2-3 and V is TRBV5-5, with D maybe TRBD2 (5 bases). This CDR3 is built from 16 residues. The germline CDR1 and CDR2 sequences are SGHKS and YYEKEE (reference sequence). Trimming left V 4 bases short and J 2 bases short, with 17 bases between. CDR3 sequence reads: CASSPQGGYFTDTQYF. In DNA, the CDR3 is TGTGCCAGCAGCCCGCAAGGAGGATACTTCACAGATACGCAGTATTTT.